The 17 T cell receptor beta chains given below trace back to one sample, sequenced in a study of T cells after yellow fever vaccination. TCRdb re-analysed the 5' RACE reads in MiXCR, keeping a single row per CDR3 protein. This sample has 250,000 to 350,000 distinct CDR3 sequences, with 8.7% found just once. Sequences were derived from CD4+ T cells sorted from PBMCs, sampled 5 days after the yellow fever booster vaccination. The receptors were sampled from a man aged 18 to 30 who received the YFV17D yellow fever vaccine.

V is TRBV29-1 and J is TRBJ2-4; D gene uncertain. This CDR3 is 12 amino acids long. The germline CDR1 and CDR2 sequences are SQVTM and ANQGSEA. V dropped 1 base and J dropped 0 bases, with 1 base sitting between them. CDR3 sequence: CSVEVAKNIQYF. As DNA, the CDR3 is TGCAGCGTTGAAGTAGCCAAAAACATTCAGTACTTC.

This clonotype was seen a few times. CDR3 DNA: TGTGCCAGCAGCACCAGGGTCGTTGGCATTCAGTACTTC. This codes for CASSTRVVGIQYF. The chain is built from TRBV7-2 and TRBJ2-4; TRBD1 might be the D (5 bases). There are 13 residues in the CDR3. Deletions cut 5 bases from V and 9 bases from J, with 14 bases between. From germline, CDR1 is SGHTA and CDR2 FQGNSA.

V usage is TRBV6-2 or TRBV6-3 and J usage is TRBJ1-4, with D maybe TRBD1 (5 bases). The CDR3 is 16 residues long. Trimming cost V 4 bases and J 7 bases, with 19 bases left between them. Per the germline V gene, CDR1 is MNHEY and CDR2 is SVGEGT. The CDR3 is CASSSGRQIGGEKLFF. CDR3 in DNA: TGTGCCAGCAGTTCCGGCCGACAGATAGGTGGTGAAAAACTGTTTTTT.

The chain uses TRBV7-2 and TRBJ1-2; D gene uncertain. The CDR3 totals 16 residues. CDR1 and CDR2 from the germline V gene are SGHTA and FQGNSA. The V end lost 1 base, the J end lost 0 bases, and 12 bases lay between the germline ends. CDR3 nucleotides: TGTGCCAGCAGCTTAGGGTCGAGGGATCCTAACTATGGCTACACCTTC. This translates into CASSLGSRDPNYGYTF.

The sample holds a few counts of this clonotype. The V and J genes are TRBV28 and TRBJ2-2, with 8 bases fitting TRBD2. The CDR3 sequence is 14 residues long. CDR1 MDHEN and CDR2 SYDVKM come from the germline V gene. V trimming: 6 bases; J trimming: 5 bases; junction bases outside the gene matches: 5. CDR3 region: CASSIGGGTGELFF. The CDR3 DNA is TGTGCCAGCAGCATCGGGGGGGGAACCGGGGAGCTGTTTTTT.

This clonotype showed up just a few times. This chain joins TRBV4-1 and TRBJ1-3; D call uncertain. The germline V and J ends were trimmed by 1 base and 3 bases, with 10 bases remaining between them. Per the germline V gene, CDR1 is MGHRA and CDR2 is YSYEKL. CDR3 size: 15 residues. DNA of the CDR3: TGCGCCAGCAGCCAAGTAGCCGGGATTGGAAACACCATATATTTT. Amino acids: CASSQVAGIGNTIYF.

This clonotype was seen at least ten times. CDR3 bases: TGTGCCAGCAGCCGGACAGGGGGCAACTATGGCTACACCTTC. Its protein is CASSRTGGNYGYTF. V is TRBV7-8 and J is TRBJ1-2; 11 bases fit TRBD1. Germline assignment: CDR1 SGHVS and CDR2 FQNEAQ. This CDR3 is built from 14 residues. The V gene end was trimmed by 5 bases and the J gene end by 2 bases; junction bases not matched to a gene: 1.

The chain recombines TRBV5-1 with TRBJ2-5; D is undetermined. The CDR3 contains 14 residues. Germline V gene data show CDR1 as SGHRS and CDR2 as YFSETQ. V lost 0 bases to trimming and J lost 5 bases, with 11 bases between them. The DNA of the CDR3 is TGCGCCAGCAGCTTGGGAGGAATCGGGGAGACCCAGTACTTC. This encodes CASSLGGIGETQYF. Complete variable domain (other parts from reference TRBV5-1 and TRBJ2-5): KAGVTQTPRYLIKTRGQQVTLSCSPISGHRSVSWYQQTPGQGLQFLFEYFSETQRNKGNFPGRFSGRQFSNSRSEMNVSTLELGDSALYLCASSLGGIGETQYFGPGTRLLVL.

This clonotype was counted a few times. The chain recombines TRBV12-3 or TRBV12-4 with TRBJ2-5; 7 bases map to TRBD1. The ends lost 2 bases at V and 4 bases at J; junction bases unmatched: 7. The CDR3 loop spans 15 amino acids. In DNA, the CDR3 is TGTGCCAGCAGTTTAATCACAGGGGCGGGAGAGACCCAGTACTTC. This translates into CASSLITGAGETQYF.

V gene TRBV2 combines with J gene TRBJ2-5; D gene ambiguous. This CDR3 is 12 amino acids long. Germline CDR1 SNHLY, CDR2 FYNNEI. The germline V and J ends were trimmed by 10 bases and 2 bases, with 11 bases remaining between them. The CDR3 sequence is CATGRTQETQYF. For the CDR3, the DNA is TGTGCCACCGGACGGACGCAAGAGACCCAGTACTTC.

The chain combines TRBV2 with TRBJ1-1; D is ambiguous. The CDR3 loop spans 14 amino acids. CDR1 and CDR2 (germline): SNHLY, FYNNEI. V lost 4 bases and J lost 3, with 12 bases in between. CDR3 sequence reads: CASSVRGRDTEAFF. In nucleotides, the CDR3 is TGTGCCAGCAGTGTCCGGGGAAGAGACACTGAAGCTTTCTTT.

V and J are TRBV28 and TRBJ2-3, with TRBD2 identical over 7 bases. The CDR3 covers 14 residues. CDR1 is MDHEN and CDR2 is SYDVKM in the germline V gene. After removal of 7 bases from V and 1 base from J, the junction contained 5 bases not matched to a gene. The CDR3, as DNA: TGTGCCAGCAAGGGAGGGTGGGGCACAGATACGCAGTATTTT. Its translation is CASKGGWGTDTQYF. Together with reference TRBV28 and TRBJ2-3, the CDR3 gives the full variable domain: DVKVTQSSRYLVKRTGEKVFLECVQDMDHENMFWYRQDPGLGLRLIYFSYDVKMKEKGDIPEGYSVSREKKERFSLILESASTNQTSMYLCASKGGWGTDTQYFGPGTRLTVL.

This sequence joins TRBV7-8 and TRBJ2-3, with 7 bases that match TRBD2. After removal of 2 bases from V and 4 bases from J, the junction contained 3 bases not matched to a gene. This CDR3 region has 14 residues. The germline V gene encodes CDR1 SGHVS and CDR2 FQNEAQ. The CDR3 here is CASSLRLASDTQYF. CDR3 in DNA: TGTGCCAGCAGCTTACGACTAGCCTCAGATACGCAGTATTTT.

This clonotype was picked up a small number of times. This chain links TRBV27 with TRBJ2-4; D is ambiguous. The length of the CDR3 is 13 residues. Trimming stripped 3 bases from V and 8 bases from J, with 11 bases between. The germline gives CDR1 MNHEY, CDR2 SMNVEV (reference sequence). DNA of the CDR3: TGTGCCAGCAGTTTCCCGGGCGGTGACATTCAGTACTTC. Its protein is CASSFPGGDIQYF.

This sequence joins TRBV6-5 and TRBJ2-7, with D tentatively TRBD2 (6 bases). The V gene lost 7 bases and the J gene lost 3 bases, with 16 bases spanning the gap. The length of the CDR3 is 14 residues. Germline assignment: CDR1 MNHEY and CDR2 SVGAGI. The CDR3 protein is CASTKVQGGYEQYF. CDR3 coding DNA: TGTGCCAGCACCAAGGTCCAGGGAGGCTACGAGCAGTACTTC.

This clonotype has just a few counts. V usage is TRBV2 and J usage is TRBJ1-3, with 7 bases matching TRBD1. The CDR3 is 13 amino acids. J gave up 4 bases and V 6 bases, and 3 bases lay outside the gene matches. CDR1 is SNHLY and CDR2 is FYNNEI in the germline V gene. CDR3 sequence reads: CASREGQGNTIYF. CDR3 nucleotide sequence: TGTGCCAGCAGGGAGGGACAGGGAAACACCATATATTTT.

The V call is TRBV27, the J call TRBJ2-7; 8 bases map to TRBD2. The CDR3 extends over 14 amino acids. V lost 4 bases, J lost 1 base, and 3 bases stayed unmatched. CDR1 MNHEY and CDR2 SMNVEV come from the germline V gene (reference sequence). Written as DNA, the CDR3 is TGTGCCAGCAGTTCGGCGGGGGGATCCTACGAGCAGTACTTC. The encoded protein is CASSSAGGSYEQYF.